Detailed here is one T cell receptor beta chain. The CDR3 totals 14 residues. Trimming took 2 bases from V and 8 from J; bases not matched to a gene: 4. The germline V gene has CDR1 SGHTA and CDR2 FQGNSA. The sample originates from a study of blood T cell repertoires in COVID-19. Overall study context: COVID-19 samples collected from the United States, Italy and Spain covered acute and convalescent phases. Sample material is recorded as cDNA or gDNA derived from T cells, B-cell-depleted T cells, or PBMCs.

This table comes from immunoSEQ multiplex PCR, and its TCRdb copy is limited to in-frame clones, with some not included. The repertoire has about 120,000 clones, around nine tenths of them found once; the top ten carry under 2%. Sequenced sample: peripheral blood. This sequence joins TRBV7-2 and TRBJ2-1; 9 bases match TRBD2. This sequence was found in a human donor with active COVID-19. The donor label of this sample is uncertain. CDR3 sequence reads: CASSLSGGSDEQFF. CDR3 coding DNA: TGTGCCAGCAGCTTAAGCGGGGGGAGCGATGAGCAGTTCTTC.